The clone carrying this T cell receptor (beta chain) has a handful of counts. These data originate in a study of patients and donors after allogeneic stem cell transplantation. The CDR3 length is 15 residues. V lost 3 bases and J 7 bases, leaving 16 bases between the germline ends. Germline loops: CDR1 LGHNA, CDR2 YNFKEQ. One entry per CDR3 protein results from TCRdb running MiXCR on the RT-PCR reads. The sample contains about a million distinct CDR3 sequences, about a sixth of which appear only once. The origin of this receptor is a human donor who was either an allogeneic HSCT recipient or a stem cell or donor lymphocyte infusion donor (not recorded which). It is not recorded whose cells these are; they may come from a transplant donor. Material for sequencing was blood, either unsorted or a sorted T cell fraction (not recorded which). This chain links TRBV4-2 with TRBJ2-1; the D call may be TRBD1 or TRBD2 (5 bases each). CDR3 protein: CASSQGVRGRNEQFF. DNA for the CDR3: TGTGCCAGCAGCCAGGGGGTGAGGGGAAGGAATGAGCAGTTCTTC.